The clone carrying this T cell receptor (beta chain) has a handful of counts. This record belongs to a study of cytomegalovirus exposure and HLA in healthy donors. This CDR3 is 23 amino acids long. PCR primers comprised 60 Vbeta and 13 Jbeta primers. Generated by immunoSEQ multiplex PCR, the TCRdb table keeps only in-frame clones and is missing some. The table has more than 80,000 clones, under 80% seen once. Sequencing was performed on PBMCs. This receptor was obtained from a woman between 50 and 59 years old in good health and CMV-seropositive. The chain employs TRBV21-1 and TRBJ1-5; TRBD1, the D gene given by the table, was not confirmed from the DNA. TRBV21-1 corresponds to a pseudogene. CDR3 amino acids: CASSNTSNRDREKGRYSNQPQHF. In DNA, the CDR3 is TGTGCCAGCAGCAACACCAGCAACCGGGACAGGGAGAAAGGACGATATAGCAATCAGCCCCAGCATTTT.